The T cell receptor beta chain under discussion was sequenced for a study of T cells in Graves' hyperthyroidism and ophthalmopathy. The CDR3 is 15 residues long. Trimming removed 1 base from V and 4 bases from J, with 15 bases in between. Germline CDR1 is SGHRS and CDR2 is YFSETQ. It was RNA transcripts that yielded the amplified TCR beta CDR3 regions. An initial round of RT-PCR targeting the TCR CDR3 relied on the HTBI primer set. TCRdb reanalysed the multiplex PCR reads using MiXCR and keeps one entry per CDR3 protein. The table has 660,000 or so distinct CDR3 sequences, 20% seen once. This clonotype was recorded at least ten times.

The sequencing sample was made of blood. The chain links TRBV5-1 to TRBJ2-7; no definite D call. The origin of this receptor is a man under 40 with Graves' ophthalmopathy. The chain's CDR3 is CASSLKAFGIYEQYF. Written as DNA, the CDR3 is TGCGCCAGCAGCTTGAAGGCATTTGGGATTTACGAGCAGTACTTC.